These T cell receptor beta chains were read from a single sample in a study of blood T cell repertoires in COVID-19. Clones were read by immunoSEQ multiplex PCR, and TCRdb kept only the in-frame ones, dropping some. The sample has approximately 300,000 clones, approximately 85% seen once. Input material: PBMCs or T cells enriched from blood (not recorded which). These receptors all come from a woman aged 30 to 39 who had recovered from COVID-19. The CDR3 runs from the conserved cysteine through the conserved F or W. D genes are given only for firm matches. Where a row states a size, it is once, few, many or the class of an expanded clone; other rows omit it.

clone_size | j_call | d_call | v_call | cdr3_nt | cdr3_aa
once | TRBJ1-2 | TRBD1 | TRBV6-5 | TGTGCCAGCACCACTGGGACAGACTATGGCTACACCTTC | CASTTGTDYGYTF
. | TRBJ1-1 | . | TRBV15 | TGTGCCACCAGCAACATCAGGGGCCCTGAAGCTTTCTTT | CATSNIRGPEAFF
. | TRBJ1-1 | . | TRBV3-1/TRBV3-2 | TGTGCCAGCAGCCAAAGCTTCGCGGCGACGCGTCCGAACACTGAAGCTTTCTTT | CASSQSFAATRPNTEAFF
. | TRBJ2-5 | . | TRBV18 | TGTGCCAGCTCACCCGGGACTCGAGAGACCCAGTACTTC | CASSPGTRETQYF
. | TRBJ1-1 | . | TRBV7-9 | TGTGCCAGCAGCTTAGGTGGGGGGACTGAAGCTTTCTTT | CASSLGGGTEAFF
. | TRBJ1-1 | . | TRBV12-3/TRBV12-4 | TGTGCCAGCAGACCTAACAGGAACACTGAAGCTTTCTTT | CASRPNRNTEAFF
. | TRBJ2-1 | TRBD1 | TRBV19 | TGTGCCAGTAGCACAGGGGCAAATGAGCAGTTCTTC | CASSTGANEQFF
. | TRBJ1-1 | TRBD1 | TRBV6-1 | TGTGCCAGCAGTGAAGCCCTTAGGGCAGGGGGCACTGAAGCTTTCTTT | CASSEALRAGGTEAFF
. | TRBJ2-7 | . | TRBV7-6 | TGTGCCAGCAGCCCTTTACGGGAAGGGTCCTACGAGCAGTACTTC | CASSPLREGSYEQYF
. | TRBJ2-2 | . | TRBV7-8 | TGTGCCAGCAGCCGAGCCACTTGGAGAGACCTAAACACCGGGGAGCTGTTTTTT | CASSRATWRDLNTGELFF
few | TRBJ1-4 | . | TRBV28 | TGTGCCACCCGGGGAGGTCGGCGTGAAAAACTGTTTTTT | CATRGGRREKLFF
. | TRBJ2-1 | TRBD1 | TRBV11-1 | TGTGCCAGCAGCCCTAGGGACAGGGGCAATGAGCAGTTCTTC | CASSPRDRGNEQFF
once | TRBJ2-5 | TRBD1 | TRBV7-9 | TGTGCCAGCAGCTTATGGGCAGGGGGCGACGAGACCCAGTACTTC | CASSLWAGGDETQYF